A selection of T cell receptor beta chains follows, all from one sample in a study of cytotoxic CD8 clonotypes in ibrutinib-treated CLL. Assay used: immunoSEQ multiplex PCR; TCRdb lists only in-frame clones, some missing. The sample gives about 22,000 clones, approximately 72% of which show up once; approximately 7.3% is in the top ten. The sequencing here drew on PBMCs, taken before ibrutinib treatment. These receptors all stem from a human donor with chronic lymphocytic leukemia. CDR3s leave out the opening cysteine and the closing phenylalanine or tryptophan. The order of the fields is V gene, CDR3 length, J gene, CDR3 protein.

>TRBV10-1|13|TRBJ1-5
ASSTETDSNQPQH
>TRBV6-5|13|TRBJ2-6
ARYRVVGWANVLT
>TRBV6-6|10|TRBJ2-3
ASSYSVDTQY
>TRBV6-5|11|TRBJ2-2
ASQGAGTGELF
>TRBV9|12|TRBJ1-3
ASSGSYGRNTIY
>TRBV6-5|13|TRBJ1-5
ASSYGTISNQPQH
>TRBV28|12|TRBJ2-2
ASQGLVNTGELF
>TRBV7-8|10|TRBJ1-5
ASTQGAQPQH
>TRBV7-2|13|TRBJ2-7
ATSHGAWSSYEQY
>TRBV18|11|TRBJ1-1
ASSLDGATEAF
>TRBV7-3|13|TRBJ1-3
ASSRQLYSGNTIY
>TRBV9|12|TRBJ1-1
ASSPTGTNTEAF
>TRBV6-1|12|TRBJ1-2
ASSVGQDNYGYT
>TRBV5-6|14|TRBJ1-2
ASSRDRSFDVYGYT
>TRBV6-1|14|TRBJ2-1
ASSEEVAAIYNEQF
>TRBV11-2|14|TRBJ1-1
ASSLDLARGNTEAF
>TRBV29-1|12|TRBJ2-3
SVDQQGFTDTQY
>TRBV9|10|TRBJ2-2
ASSRSDGELF
>TRBV28|12|TRBJ1-2
ASRRQDPLLGYT
>TRBV6-5|13|TRBJ2-1
ASSYSDRGIDEQF
>TRBV7-8|13|TRBJ2-2
ASSPLAGFNGELF
>TRBV4-3|12|TRBJ1-4
ASSQEKFEEKLF
>TRBV7-2|11|TRBJ1-4
ASSLVRAEKLF
>TRBV7-9|10|TRBJ1-2
ASSPLNYGYT
>TRBV5-4|11|TRBJ2-7
ASNPGNSYEQY
>TRBV5-8|13|TRBJ2-3
ASPGHPGATDTQY
>TRBV4-2|15|TRBJ1-1
ASSQGVGTGRVTEAF
>TRBV6-5|11|TRBJ1-1
ASSYDSYTEAF
>TRBV5-1|12|TRBJ2-2
ASSSLGPSRELF
>TRBV2|10|TRBJ2-7
ASTRGDYEQY
>TRBV11-2|14|TRBJ2-5
ASSLFRGAREETQY
>TRBV30|13|TRBJ2-7
AWSAGQGPFYEQY
>TRBV5-1|13|TRBJ1-4
ASSSNPRTNEKLF
>TRBV30|13|TRBJ2-7
AWSDGSGPSYEQY
>TRBV19|11|TRBJ1-1
ASSTISGPEAF
>TRBV28|13|TRBJ2-4
ASSSRLIAKNIQY
>TRBV5-1|14|TRBJ1-1
ASSLGTGTGSTEAF
>TRBV29-1|11|TRBJ1-3
SVGRGAGNTIY
>TRBV9|12|TRBJ2-1
ASRRPGRQGEQF
>TRBV2|14|TRBJ2-7
ASSAAGQGDFYEQY
>TRBV5-1|13|TRBJ1-2
ASSLAMRGNYGYT
>TRBV11-2|10|TRBJ2-1
ASSLSNNEQF
>TRBV7-8|12|TRBJ2-1
ASSLGQAFNEQF